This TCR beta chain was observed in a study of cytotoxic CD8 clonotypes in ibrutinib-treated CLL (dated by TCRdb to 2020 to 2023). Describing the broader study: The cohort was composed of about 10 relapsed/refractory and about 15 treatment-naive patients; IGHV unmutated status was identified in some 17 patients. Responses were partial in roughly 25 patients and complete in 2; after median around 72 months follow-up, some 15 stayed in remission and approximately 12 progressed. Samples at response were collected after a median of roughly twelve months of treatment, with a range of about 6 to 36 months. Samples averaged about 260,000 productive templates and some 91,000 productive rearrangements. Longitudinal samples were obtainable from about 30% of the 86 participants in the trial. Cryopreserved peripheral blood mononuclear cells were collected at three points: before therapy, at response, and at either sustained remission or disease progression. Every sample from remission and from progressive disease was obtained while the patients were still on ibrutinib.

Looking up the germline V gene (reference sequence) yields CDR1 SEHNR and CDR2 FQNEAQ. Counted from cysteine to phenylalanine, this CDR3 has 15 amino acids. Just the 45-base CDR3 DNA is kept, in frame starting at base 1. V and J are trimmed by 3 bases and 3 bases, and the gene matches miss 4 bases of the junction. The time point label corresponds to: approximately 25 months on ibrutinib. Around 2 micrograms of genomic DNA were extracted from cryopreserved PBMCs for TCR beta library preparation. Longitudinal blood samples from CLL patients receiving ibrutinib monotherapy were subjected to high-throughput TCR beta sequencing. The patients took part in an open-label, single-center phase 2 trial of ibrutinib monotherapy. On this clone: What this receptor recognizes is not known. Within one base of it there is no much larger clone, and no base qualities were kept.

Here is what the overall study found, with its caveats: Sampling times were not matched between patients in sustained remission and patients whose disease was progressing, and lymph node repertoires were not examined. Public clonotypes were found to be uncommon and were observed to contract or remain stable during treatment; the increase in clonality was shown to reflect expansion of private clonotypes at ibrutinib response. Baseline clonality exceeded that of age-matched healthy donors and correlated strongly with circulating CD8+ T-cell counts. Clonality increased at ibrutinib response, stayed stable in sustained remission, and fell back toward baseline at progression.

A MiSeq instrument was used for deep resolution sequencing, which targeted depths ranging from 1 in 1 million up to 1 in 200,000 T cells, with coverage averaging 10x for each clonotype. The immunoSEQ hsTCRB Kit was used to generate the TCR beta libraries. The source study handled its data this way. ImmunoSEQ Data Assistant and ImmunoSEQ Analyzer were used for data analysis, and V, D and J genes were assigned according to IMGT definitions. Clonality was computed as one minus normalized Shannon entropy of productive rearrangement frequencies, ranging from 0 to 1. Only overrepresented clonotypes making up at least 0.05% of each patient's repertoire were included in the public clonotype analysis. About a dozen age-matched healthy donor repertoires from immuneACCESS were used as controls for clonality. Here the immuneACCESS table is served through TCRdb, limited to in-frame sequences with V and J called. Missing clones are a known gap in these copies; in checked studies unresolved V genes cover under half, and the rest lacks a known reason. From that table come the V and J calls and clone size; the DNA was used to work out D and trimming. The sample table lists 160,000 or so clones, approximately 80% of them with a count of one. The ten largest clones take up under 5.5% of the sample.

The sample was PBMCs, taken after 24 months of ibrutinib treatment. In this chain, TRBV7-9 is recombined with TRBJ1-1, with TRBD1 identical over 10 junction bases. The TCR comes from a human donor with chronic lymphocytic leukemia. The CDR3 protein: CASSFRGTGDTEAFF. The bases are TGTGCCAGCAGCTTCCGTGGGACAGGGGACACTGAAGCTTTCTTT.